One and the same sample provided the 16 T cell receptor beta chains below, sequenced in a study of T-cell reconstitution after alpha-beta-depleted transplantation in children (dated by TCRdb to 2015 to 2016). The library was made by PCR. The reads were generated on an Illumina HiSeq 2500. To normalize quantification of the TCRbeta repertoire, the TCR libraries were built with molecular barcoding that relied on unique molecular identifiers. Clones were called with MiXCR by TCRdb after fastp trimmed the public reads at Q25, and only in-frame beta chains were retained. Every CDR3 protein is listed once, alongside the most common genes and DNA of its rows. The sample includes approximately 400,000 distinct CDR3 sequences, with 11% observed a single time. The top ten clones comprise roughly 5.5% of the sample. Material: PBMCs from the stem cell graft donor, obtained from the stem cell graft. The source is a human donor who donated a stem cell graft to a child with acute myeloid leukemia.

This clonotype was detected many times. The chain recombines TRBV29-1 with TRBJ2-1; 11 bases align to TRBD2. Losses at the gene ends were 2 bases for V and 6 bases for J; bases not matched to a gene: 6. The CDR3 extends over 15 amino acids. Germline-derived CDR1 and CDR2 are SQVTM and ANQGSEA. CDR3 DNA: TGCAGCGTTGAACGGACTAGCGGGTCTACCAATGAGCAGTTCTTC. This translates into CSVERTSGSTNEQFF.

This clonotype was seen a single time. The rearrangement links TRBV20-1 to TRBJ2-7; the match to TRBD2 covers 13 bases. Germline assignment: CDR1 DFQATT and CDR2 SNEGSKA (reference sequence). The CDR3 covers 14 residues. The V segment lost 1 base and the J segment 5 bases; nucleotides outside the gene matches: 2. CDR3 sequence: CSARAGTSGDEQYF. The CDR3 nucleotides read TGCAGTGCTAGAGCCGGGACTAGCGGGGACGAGCAGTACTTC.

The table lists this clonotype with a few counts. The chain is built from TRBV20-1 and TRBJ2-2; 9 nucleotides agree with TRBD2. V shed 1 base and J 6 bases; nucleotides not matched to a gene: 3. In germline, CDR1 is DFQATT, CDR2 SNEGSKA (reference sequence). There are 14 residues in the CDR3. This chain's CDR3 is CSARVAGVAGELFF. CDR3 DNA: TGCAGTGCTAGAGTAGCGGGAGTTGCCGGGGAGCTGTTTTTT.

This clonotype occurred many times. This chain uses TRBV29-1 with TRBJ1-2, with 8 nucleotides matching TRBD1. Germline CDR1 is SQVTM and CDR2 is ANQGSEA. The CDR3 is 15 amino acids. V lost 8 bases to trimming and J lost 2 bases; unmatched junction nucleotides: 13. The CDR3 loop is CSTEGGQGLNYGYTF. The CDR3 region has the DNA TGCAGCACCGAGGGTGGACAGGGACTAAACTATGGCTACACCTTC. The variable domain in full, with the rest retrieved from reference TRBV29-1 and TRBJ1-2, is SAVISQKPSRDICQRGTSLTIQCQVDSQVTMMFWYRQQPGQSLTLIATANQGSEATYESGFVIDKFPISRPNLTFSTLTVSNMSPEDSSIYLCSTEGGQGLNYGYTFGSGTRLTVV.

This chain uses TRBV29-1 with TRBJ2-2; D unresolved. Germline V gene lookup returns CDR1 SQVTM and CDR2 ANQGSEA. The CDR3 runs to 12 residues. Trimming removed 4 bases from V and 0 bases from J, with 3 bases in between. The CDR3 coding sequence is TGCAGCGTTGGTTCGAACACCGGGGAGCTGTTTTTT. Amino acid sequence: CSVGSNTGELFF.

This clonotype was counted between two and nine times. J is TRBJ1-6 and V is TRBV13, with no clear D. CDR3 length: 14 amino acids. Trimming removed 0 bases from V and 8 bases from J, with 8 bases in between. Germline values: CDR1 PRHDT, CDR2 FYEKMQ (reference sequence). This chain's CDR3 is CASSLGYGHSPLHF. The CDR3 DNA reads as TGTGCCAGCAGCTTAGGGTATGGGCATTCACCCCTCCACTTT.

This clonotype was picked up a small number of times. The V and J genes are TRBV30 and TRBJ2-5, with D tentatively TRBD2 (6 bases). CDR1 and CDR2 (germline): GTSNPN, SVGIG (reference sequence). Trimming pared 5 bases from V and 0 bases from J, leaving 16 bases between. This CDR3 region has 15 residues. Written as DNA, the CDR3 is TGTGCCTGGGTACACGGGAGCGAGTACCAAGAGACCCAGTACTTC. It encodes CAWVHGSEYQETQYF.

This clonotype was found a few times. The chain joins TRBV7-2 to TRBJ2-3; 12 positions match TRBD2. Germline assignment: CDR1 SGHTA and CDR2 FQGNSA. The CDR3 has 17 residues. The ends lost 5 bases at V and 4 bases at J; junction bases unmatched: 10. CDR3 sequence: CASSLSTSGGKADTQYF. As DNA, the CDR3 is TGTGCCAGCAGCCTCTCGACTAGCGGGGGAAAAGCAGATACGCAGTATTTT.

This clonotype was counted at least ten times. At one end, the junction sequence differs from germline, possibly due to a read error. CDR3 DNA sequence: TGTGCCAGCAGCTTAGGCGGGGAAGAGACCCAGTACTTC. Translating gives CASSLGGEETQYF. The V gene is TRBV12-3 or TRBV12-4, the J gene TRBJ2-5; the D gene is possibly TRBD2 (6 bases). CDR3 size: 13 residues.

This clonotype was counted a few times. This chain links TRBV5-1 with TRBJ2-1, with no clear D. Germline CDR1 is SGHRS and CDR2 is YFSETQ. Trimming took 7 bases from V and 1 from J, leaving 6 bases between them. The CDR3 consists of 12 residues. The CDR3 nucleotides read TGCGCCAGCTCCAAATCCTACAATGAGCAGTTCTTC. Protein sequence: CASSKSYNEQFF.

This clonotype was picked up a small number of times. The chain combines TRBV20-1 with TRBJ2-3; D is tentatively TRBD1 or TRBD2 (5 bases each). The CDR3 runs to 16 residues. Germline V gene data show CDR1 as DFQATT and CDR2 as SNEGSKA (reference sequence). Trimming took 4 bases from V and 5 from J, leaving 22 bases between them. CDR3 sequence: CSATLGTGPQGDTQYF. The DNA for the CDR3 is TGCAGTGCTACATTAGGCACGGGGCCCCAGGGAGATACGCAGTATTTT.

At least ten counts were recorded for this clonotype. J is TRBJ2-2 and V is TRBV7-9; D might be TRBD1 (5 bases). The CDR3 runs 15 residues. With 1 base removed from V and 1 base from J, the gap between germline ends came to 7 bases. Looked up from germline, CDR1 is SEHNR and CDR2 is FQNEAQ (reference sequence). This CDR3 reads CASSLGGRNTGELFF. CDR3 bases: TGTGCCAGCAGCTTAGGGGGCCGGAACACCGGGGAGCTGTTTTTT.

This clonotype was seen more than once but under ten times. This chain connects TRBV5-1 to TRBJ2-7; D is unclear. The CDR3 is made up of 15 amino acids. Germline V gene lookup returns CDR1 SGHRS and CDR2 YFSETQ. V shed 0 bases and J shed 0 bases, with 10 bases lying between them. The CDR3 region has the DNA TGCGCCAGCAGCTTGGGGCCGGAGAGCTCCTACGAGCAGTACGTC. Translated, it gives CASSLGPESSYEQYV.

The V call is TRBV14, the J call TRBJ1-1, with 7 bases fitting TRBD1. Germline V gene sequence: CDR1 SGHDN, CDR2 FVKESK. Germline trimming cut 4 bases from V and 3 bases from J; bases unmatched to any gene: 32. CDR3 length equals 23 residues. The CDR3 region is CASSPPGEGAGVFRGLVHTEAFF. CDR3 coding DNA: TGTGCCAGCAGCCCCCCCGGGGAGGGGGCTGGTGTCTTTCGTGGGTTGGTACACACTGAAGCTTTCTTT.

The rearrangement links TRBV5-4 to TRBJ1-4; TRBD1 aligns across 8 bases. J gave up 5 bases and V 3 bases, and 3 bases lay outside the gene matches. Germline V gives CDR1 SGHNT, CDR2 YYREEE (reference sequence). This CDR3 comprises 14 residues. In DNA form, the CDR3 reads TGTGCCAGCAGCTCGACAGGGGAAAATGAAAAACTGTTTTTT. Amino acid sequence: CASSSTGENEKLFF.

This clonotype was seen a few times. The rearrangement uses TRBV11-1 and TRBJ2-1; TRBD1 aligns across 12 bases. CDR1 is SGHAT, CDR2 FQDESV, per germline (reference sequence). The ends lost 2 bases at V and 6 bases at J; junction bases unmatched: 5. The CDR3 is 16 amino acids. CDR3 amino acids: CASSLMGTGGSNEQFF. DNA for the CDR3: TGTGCCAGCAGCTTAATGGGGACAGGGGGCTCCAATGAGCAGTTCTTC.